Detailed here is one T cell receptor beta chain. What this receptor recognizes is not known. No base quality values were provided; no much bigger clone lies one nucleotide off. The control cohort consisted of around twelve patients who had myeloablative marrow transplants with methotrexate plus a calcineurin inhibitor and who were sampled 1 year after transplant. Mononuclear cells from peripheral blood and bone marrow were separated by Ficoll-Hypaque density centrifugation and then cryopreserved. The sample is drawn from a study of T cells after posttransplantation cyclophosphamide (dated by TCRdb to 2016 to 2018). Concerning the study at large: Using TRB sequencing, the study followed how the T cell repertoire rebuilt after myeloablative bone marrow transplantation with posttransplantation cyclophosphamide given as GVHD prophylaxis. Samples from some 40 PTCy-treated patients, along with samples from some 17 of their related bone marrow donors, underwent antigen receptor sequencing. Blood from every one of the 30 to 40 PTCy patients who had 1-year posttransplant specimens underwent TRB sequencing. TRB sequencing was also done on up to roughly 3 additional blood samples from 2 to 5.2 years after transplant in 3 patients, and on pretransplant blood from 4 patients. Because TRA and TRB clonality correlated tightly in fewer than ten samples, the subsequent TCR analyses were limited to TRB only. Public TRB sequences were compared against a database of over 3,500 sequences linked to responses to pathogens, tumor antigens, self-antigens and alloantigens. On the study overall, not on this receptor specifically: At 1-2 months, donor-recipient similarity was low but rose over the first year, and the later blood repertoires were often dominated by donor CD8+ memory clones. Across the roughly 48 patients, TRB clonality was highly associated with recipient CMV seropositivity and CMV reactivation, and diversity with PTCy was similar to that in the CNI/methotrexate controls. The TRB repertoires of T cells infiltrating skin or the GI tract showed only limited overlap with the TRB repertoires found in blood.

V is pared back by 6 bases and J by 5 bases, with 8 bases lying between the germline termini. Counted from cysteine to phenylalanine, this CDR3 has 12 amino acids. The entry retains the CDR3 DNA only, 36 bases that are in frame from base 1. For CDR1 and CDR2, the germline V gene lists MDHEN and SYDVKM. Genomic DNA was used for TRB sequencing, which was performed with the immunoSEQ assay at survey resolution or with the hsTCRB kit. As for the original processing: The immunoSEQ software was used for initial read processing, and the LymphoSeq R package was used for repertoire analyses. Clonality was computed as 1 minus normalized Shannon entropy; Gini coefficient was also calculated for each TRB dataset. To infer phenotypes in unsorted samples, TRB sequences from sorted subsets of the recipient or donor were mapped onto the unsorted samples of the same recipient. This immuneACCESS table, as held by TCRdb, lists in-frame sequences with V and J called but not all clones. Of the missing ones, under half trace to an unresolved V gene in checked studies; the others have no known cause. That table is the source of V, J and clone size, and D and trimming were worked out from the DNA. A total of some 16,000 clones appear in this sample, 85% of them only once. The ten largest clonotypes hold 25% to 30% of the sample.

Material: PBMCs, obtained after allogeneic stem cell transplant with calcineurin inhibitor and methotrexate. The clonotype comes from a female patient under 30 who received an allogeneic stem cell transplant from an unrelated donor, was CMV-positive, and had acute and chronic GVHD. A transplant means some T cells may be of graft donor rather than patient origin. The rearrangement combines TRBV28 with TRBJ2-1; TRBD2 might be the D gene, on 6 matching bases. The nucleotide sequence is TGTGCCAGCAGGGGGGGTCACAATGAGCAGTTCTTC. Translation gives CASRGGHNEQFF.